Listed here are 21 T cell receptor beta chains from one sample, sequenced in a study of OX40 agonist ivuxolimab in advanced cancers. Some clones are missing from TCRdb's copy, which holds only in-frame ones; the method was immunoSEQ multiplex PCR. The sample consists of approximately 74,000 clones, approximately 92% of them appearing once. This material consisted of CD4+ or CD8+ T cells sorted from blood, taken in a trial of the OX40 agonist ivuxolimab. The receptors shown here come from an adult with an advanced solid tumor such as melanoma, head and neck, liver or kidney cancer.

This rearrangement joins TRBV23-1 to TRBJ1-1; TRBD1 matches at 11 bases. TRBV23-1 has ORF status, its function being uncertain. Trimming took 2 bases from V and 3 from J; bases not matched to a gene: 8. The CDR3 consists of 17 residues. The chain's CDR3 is CASSQGDRGFPHTEAFF. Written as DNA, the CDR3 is TGCGCCAGCAGTCAAGGGGACAGGGGGTTTCCCCACACTGAAGCTTTCTTT.

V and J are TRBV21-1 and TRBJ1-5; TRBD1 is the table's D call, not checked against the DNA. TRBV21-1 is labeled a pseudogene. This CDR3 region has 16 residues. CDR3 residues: CVSSKSGDRVNQPQHF. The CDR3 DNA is TGTGTCAGCAGCAAAAGCGGGGACAGGGTAAATCAGCCCCAGCATTTT.

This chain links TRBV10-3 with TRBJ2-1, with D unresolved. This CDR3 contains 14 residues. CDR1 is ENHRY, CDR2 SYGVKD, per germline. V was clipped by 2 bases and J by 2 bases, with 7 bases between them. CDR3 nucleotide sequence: TGTGCCATCAGTGAGGAAGTACCCTACAATGAGCAGTTCTTC. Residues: CAISEEVPYNEQFF.

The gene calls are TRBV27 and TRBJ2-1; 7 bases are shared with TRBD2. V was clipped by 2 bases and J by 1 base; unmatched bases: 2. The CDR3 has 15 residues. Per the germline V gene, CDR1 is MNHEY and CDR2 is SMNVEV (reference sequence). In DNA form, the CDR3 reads TGTGCCAGCAGTTTACTAGCGGTTTCCTACAATGAGCAGTTCTTC. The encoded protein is CASSLLAVSYNEQFF.

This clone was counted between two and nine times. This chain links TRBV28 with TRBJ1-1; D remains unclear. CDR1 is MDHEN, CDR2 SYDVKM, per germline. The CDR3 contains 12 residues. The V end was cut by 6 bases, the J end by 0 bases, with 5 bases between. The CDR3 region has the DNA TGTGCCAGCAGATCAGTGAACACTGAAGCTTTCTTT. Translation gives CASRSVNTEAFF.

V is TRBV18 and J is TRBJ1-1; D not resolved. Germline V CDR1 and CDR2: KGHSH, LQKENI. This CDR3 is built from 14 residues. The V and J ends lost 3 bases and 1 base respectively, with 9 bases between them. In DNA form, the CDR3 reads TGTGCCAGCTCACCTCGGGAGGAGAACACTGAAGCTTTCTTT. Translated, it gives CASSPREENTEAFF. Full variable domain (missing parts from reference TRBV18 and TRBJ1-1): NAGVMQNPRHLVRRRGQEARLRCSPMKGHSHVYWYRQLPEEGLKFMVYLQKENIIDESGMPKERFSAEFPKEGPSILRIQQVVRGDSAAYFCASSPREENTEAFFGQGTRLTVV.

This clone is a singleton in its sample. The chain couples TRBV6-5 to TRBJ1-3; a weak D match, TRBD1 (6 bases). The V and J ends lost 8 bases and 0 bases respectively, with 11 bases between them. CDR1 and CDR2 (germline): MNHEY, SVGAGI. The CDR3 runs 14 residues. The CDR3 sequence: CASSKGGSGNTIYF. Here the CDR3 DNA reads TGTGCCAGCTCCAAAGGGGGCTCTGGAAACACCATATATTTT.

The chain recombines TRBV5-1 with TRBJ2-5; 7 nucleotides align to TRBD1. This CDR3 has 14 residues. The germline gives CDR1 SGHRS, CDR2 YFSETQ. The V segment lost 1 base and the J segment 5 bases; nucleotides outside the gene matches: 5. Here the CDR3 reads CASSLPEGAETQYF. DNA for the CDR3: TGCGCCAGCAGCTTGCCTGAGGGGGCGGAGACCCAGTACTTC.

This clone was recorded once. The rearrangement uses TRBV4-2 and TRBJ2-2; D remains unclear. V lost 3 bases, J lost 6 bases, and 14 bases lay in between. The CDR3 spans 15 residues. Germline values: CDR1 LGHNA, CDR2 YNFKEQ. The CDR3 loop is CASSQGDGVPGELFF. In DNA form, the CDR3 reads TGTGCCAGCAGCCAGGGCGATGGGGTCCCCGGGGAGCTGTTTTTT.

CDR3 coding DNA: TGTGCCAGCAGTGAAGCGCTTCGGGGAAATACGCAGTATTTT. Protein: CASSEALRGNTQYF. The chain is built from TRBV6-1 and TRBJ2-3; D might be TRBD2 (5 bases). This CDR3 has 14 amino acids. Deletions cut 0 bases from V and 7 bases from J, with 11 bases between. The germline V gene has CDR1 MNHNS and CDR2 SASEGT.

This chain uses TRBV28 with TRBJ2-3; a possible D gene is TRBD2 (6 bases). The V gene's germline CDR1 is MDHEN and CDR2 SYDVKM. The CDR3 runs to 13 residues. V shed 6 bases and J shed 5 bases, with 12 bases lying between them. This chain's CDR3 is CASSTIGGDTQYF. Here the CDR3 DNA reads TGTGCCAGCAGCACGATCGGGGGAGATACGCAGTATTTT.

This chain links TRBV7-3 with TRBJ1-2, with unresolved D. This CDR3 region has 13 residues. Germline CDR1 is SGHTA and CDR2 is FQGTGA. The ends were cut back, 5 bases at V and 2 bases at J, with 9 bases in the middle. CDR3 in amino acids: CASSPDRNYGYTF. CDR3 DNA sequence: TGTGCCAGCAGCCCGGACCGAAACTATGGCTACACCTTC.

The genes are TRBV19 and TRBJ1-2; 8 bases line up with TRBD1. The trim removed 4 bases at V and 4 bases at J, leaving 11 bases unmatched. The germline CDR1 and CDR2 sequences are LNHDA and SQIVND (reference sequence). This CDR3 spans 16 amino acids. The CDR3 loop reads CASSTTGGMLRYGYTF. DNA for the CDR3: TGTGCCAGTAGTACAACAGGGGGTATGTTACGCTATGGCTACACCTTC.

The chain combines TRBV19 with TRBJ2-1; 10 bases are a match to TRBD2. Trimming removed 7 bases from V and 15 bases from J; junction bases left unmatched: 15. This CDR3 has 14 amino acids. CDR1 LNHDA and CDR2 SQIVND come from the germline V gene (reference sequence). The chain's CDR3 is CASISLAGDGPPFF. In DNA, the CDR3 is TGTGCCAGTATTTCGCTAGCGGGAGATGGGCCCCCGTTCTTC.

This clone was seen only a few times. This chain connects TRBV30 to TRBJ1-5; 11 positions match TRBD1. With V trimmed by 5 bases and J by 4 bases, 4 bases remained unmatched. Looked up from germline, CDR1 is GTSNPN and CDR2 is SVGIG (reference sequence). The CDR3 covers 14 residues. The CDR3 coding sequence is TGTGCCTGGGGGACAGGGGGTAGGAATCAGCCCCAGCATTTT. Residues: CAWGTGGRNQPQHF.

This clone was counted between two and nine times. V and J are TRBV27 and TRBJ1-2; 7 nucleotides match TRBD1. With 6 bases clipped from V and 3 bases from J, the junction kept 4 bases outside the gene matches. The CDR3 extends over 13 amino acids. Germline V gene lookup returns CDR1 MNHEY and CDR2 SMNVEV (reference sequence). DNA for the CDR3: TGTGCCAGCAGGGGGGACAGTCACTATGGCTACACCTTC. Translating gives CASRGDSHYGYTF.

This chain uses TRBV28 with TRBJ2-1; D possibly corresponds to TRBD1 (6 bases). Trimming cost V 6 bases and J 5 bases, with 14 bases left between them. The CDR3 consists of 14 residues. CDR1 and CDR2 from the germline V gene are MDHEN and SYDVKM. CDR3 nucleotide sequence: TGTGCCAGCAGAAGGACAGCTTCTGACAATGAGCAGTTCTTC. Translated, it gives CASRRTASDNEQFF.

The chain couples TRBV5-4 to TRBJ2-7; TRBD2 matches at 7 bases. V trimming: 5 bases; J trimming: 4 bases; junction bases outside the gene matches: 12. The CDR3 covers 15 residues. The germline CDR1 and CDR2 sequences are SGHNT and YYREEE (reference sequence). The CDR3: CASSPPLADSYEQYF. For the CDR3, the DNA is TGTGCCAGCAGTCCCCCGCTAGCGGACTCTTACGAGCAGTACTTC.

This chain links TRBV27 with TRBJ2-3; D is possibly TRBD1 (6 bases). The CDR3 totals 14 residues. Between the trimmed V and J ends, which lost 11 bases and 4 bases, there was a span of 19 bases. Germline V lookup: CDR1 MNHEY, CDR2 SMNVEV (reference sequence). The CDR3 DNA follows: TGTGCCTCCAGACAGGTGATAGTCGCAGATACGCAGTATTTT. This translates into CASRQVIVADTQYF.

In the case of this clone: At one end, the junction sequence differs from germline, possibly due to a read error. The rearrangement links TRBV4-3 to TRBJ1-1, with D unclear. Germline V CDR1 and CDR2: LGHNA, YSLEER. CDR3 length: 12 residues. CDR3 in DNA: TGCGCCAGCAGCCACCCTCAGTCCAATCTACTCTTT. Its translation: CASSHPQSNLLF.

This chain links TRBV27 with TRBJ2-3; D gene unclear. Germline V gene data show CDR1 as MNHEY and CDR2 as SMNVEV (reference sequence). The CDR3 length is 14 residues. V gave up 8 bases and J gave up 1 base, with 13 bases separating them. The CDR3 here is CASRSRQGTDTQYF. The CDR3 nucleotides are TGTGCCAGCCGGTCACGCCAAGGCACAGATACGCAGTATTTT.